This TCR beta chain was sequenced during a study of blood T cell repertoires in COVID-19. The wider study: Spain, Italy and the United States supplied samples that represented acute and convalescent COVID-19. PBMCs, B-cell-depleted T cells, or T cells provided the cDNA or gDNA that made up the material.

The CDR3 is made up of 14 amino acids. The J segment lost 4 bases and the V segment lost 5 bases, leaving 6 bases of the junction unmatched. The germline V gene has CDR1 SGHTA and CDR2 FQGNSA. Only in-frame clones appear in the TCRdb table, and some are missing; sequencing was by immunoSEQ multiplex PCR. This table has 50,000 to 70,000 clones, almost 80% appearing once. This clonotype was sampled from a man aged 55 to 70 with acute or convalescent COVID-19. V and J are TRBV7-2 and TRBJ2-3, with 7 bases lining up with TRBD2. The material sequenced was peripheral blood. This CDR3 reads CASSPRLAADTQYF. DNA of the CDR3: TGTGCCAGCAGCCCCCGACTAGCCGCAGATACGCAGTATTTT.